The source of this T cell receptor (beta chain) is a study of blood T cell repertoires in COVID-19. Methods used by the authors: Quantification of nucleated cells was approximated via reference gene primer amplification. Clones were sequenced by immunoSEQ multiplex PCR, and TCRdb holds only the in-frame ones, with some missing. That table furnishes V, J and clone size, whereas the DNA furnished D and trimming. This sample carries about 140,000 clones, 84% of them seen once, and the ten largest clones take 5% to 7.5%. Germline lookup yields CDR1 SGDLS and CDR2 YYNGEE. The CDR3 length is 17 residues. Unmatched junction bases numbered 6, after V lost 1 base and J lost 3 bases.

The clonotype originates from a human donor in a cohort sampled during active COVID-19. The genes are TRBV9 and TRBJ2-5; 13 bases are a match to TRBD2. The sample comprised peripheral blood. CDR3 residues: CASSVHTSGGGEETQYF. The CDR3 DNA reads TGTGCCAGCAGCGTACACACTAGCGGGGGGGGCGAAGAGACCCAGTACTTC.